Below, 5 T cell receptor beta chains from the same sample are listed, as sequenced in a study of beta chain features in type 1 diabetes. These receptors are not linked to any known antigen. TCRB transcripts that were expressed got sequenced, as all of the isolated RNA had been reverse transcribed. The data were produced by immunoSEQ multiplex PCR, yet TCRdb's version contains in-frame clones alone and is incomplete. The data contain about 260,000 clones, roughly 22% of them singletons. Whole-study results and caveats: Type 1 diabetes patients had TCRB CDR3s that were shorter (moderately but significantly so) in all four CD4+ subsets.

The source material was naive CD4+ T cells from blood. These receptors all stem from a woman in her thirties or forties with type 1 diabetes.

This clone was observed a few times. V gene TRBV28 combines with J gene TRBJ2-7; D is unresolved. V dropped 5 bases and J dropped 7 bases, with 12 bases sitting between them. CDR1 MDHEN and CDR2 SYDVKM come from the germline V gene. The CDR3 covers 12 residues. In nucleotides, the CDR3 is TGTGCCAGCAGTCCCTCCCTCCGGGAGCAGTACTTC. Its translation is CASSPSLREQYF.

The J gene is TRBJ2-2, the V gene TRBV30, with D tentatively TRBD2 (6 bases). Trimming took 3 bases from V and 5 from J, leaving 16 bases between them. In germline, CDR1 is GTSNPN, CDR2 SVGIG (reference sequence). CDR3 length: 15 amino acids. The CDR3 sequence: CAWSKLTSTTGELFF. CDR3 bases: TGTGCCTGGAGCAAGCTGACTAGTACTACCGGGGAGCTGTTTTTT.

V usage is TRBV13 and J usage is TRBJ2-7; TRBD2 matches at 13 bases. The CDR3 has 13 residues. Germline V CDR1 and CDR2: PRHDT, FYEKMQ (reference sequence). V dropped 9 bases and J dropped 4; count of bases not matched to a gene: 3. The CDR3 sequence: CASGLAGAYEQYF. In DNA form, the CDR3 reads TGTGCCAGTGGACTAGCGGGAGCGTACGAGCAGTACTTC.

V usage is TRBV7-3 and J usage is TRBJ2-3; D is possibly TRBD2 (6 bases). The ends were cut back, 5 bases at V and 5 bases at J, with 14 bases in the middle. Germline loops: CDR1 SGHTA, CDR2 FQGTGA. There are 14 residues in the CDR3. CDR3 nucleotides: TGTGCCAGCAGCCGAACGGGAGCAGGAGATACGCAGTATTTT. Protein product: CASSRTGAGDTQYF.

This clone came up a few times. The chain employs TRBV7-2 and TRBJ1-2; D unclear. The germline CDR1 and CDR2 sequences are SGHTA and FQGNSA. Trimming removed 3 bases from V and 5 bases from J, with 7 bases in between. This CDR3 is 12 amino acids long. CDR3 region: CASSLADYGYTF. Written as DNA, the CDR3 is TGTGCCAGCAGCTTGGCGGATTATGGCTACACCTTC.